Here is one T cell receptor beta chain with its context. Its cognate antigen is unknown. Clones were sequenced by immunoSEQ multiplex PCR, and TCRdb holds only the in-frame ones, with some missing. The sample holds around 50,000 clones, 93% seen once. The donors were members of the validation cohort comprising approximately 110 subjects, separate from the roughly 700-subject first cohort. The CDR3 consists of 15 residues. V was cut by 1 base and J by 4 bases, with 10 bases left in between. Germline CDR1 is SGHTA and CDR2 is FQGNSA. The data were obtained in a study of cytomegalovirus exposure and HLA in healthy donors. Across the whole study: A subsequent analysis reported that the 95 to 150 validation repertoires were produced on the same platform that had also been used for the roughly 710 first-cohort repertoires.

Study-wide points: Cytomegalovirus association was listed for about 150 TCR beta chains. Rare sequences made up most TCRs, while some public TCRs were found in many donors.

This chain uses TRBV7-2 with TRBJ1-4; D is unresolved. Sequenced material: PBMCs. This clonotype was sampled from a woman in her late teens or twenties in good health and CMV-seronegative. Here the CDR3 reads CASSLERRSNEKLFF. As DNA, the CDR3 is TGTGCCAGCAGCTTAGAGAGACGGAGTAATGAAAAACTGTTTTTT.